A single sample gave rise to the 30 T cell receptor beta chains below, sequenced in a study of blood T cell repertoires in COVID-19. Repertoires were generated with immunoSEQ multiplex PCR, while TCRdb's copy carries only in-frame clones and drops some. The sample yields about 83,000 clones, 90% seen once. Sample: peripheral blood. Receptor source: a woman of 80 years or more with active or convalescent COVID-19.

This clone occurred once. The rearrangement joins TRBV28 to TRBJ1-5; 7 positions match TRBD1. Trimming removed 4 bases from V and 0 bases from J; junction bases left unmatched: 12. Germline CDR1 MDHEN, CDR2 SYDVKM. This CDR3 region has 18 residues. CDR3 loop: CASSSPHETGYSNQPQHF. CDR3 sequence (DNA): TGTGCCAGCAGTTCCCCCCATGAGACAGGGTATAGCAATCAGCCCCAGCATTTT. The complete variable domain, with remaining parts taken from reference TRBV28 and TRBJ1-5, reads DVKVTQSSRYLVKRTGEKVFLECVQDMDHENMFWYRQDPGLGLRLIYFSYDVKMKEKGDIPEGYSVSREKKERFSLILESASTNQTSMYLCASSSPHETGYSNQPQHFGDGTRLSIL.

This clone has a single count. This chain joins TRBV3-1 (or the pseudogene TRBV3-2) and TRBJ2-3; TRBD1 agrees at 10 bases. The CDR3 runs to 15 residues. The junction had 3 bases not matched to a gene; V was cut back by 1 base and J by 5 bases. Looked up from germline, CDR1 is LGHDT and CDR2 is YNNKEL (reference sequence). CDR3 sequence (DNA): TGTGCCAGCAGCCAAGCCGGGACAGGGGTAGATACGCAGTATTTT. Protein product: CASSQAGTGVDTQYF.

V and J are TRBV27 and TRBJ2-6; no reliable D call. CDR1 and CDR2 (germline): MNHEY, SMNVEV (reference sequence). The V and J ends lost 6 bases and 0 bases respectively, with 9 bases between them. The CDR3 totals 15 residues. The CDR3 DNA reads as TGTGCCAGCAGACCGATCGGCTCTGGGGCCAACGTCCTGACTTTC. This codes for CASRPIGSGANVLTF.

Only a few counts were recorded for this clone. The chain links TRBV7-3 to TRBJ2-3; D is unresolved. Per the germline V gene, CDR1 is SGHTA and CDR2 is FQGTGA. CDR3 length: 12 amino acids. The V gene lost 4 bases and the J gene lost 2 bases, with 4 bases spanning the gap. The CDR3 DNA reads as TGTGCCAGCAGCTCCTCCACAGATACGCAGTATTTT. Its protein product is CASSSSTDTQYF.

The J gene is TRBJ1-1, the V gene TRBV30; D is unclear. Germline CDR1 GTSNPN, CDR2 SVGIG (reference sequence). The CDR3 length is 14 residues. Trimming removed 5 bases from V and 4 bases from J, with 17 bases in between. CDR3 sequence (DNA): TGTGCCTGGGGTTCTAGCGGGGTTGGCACTGAAGCTTTCTTT. Translated, it gives CAWGSSGVGTEAFF.

This clone was seen only once. This chain uses TRBV18 with TRBJ2-5, with no clear D. Germline assignment: CDR1 KGHSH and CDR2 LQKENI. The V end was cut by 2 bases, the J end by 4 bases, with 5 bases between. The CDR3 is 12 residues long. CDR3 protein: CASSPSGETQYF. CDR3 nucleotides: TGTGCCAGCTCACCATCGGGAGAGACCCAGTACTTC.

The chain links TRBV4-1 to TRBJ2-3; D may be TRBD2 (5 bases). The CDR3 spans 15 residues. Germline-derived CDR1 and CDR2 are MGHRA and YSYEKL. V shed 1 base and J shed 5 bases, with 13 bases lying between them. The CDR3 region has the DNA TGCGCCAGCAGCCAAGGCTCCGGAGGAGGAGATACGCAGTATTTT. Amino acid sequence: CASSQGSGGGDTQYF.

CDR3 protein: CASSDQGKKLFF. In nucleotides, the CDR3 is TGTGCCAGCAGCGATCAGGGGAAAAAACTGTTTTTT. V is TRBV9 and J is TRBJ1-4; the D gene is possibly TRBD1 (6 bases). V lost 3 bases and J lost 9, with 9 bases in between. There are 12 residues in the CDR3. Germline CDR1 reads SGDLS; CDR2 reads YYNGEE.

The CDR3, as DNA: TGTGCCACCGCTCCGGGACAGAATCAAGAGACCCAGTACTTC. Amino acid sequence: CATAPGQNQETQYF. The chain carries TRBV24-1 and TRBJ2-5; TRBD1 aligns across 7 bases. The CDR3 consists of 14 residues. V lost 9 bases, J lost 2 bases, and 8 bases stayed unmatched. CDR1 is KGHDR, CDR2 SFDVKD, per germline.

The chain is built from TRBV5-5 and TRBJ1-5; 9 bases fit TRBD1. V lost 1 base, J lost 4 bases, and 9 bases stayed unmatched. Germline CDR1 SGHKS, CDR2 YYEKEE (reference sequence). This CDR3 spans 17 amino acids. The CDR3 bases are TGTGCCAGCAGCTTGACGGCGGGACAGGGTATTAATCAGCCCCAGCATTTT. Protein: CASSLTAGQGINQPQHF.

The chain recombines TRBV5-1 with TRBJ1-5; D unresolved. CDR1 is SGHRS, CDR2 YFSETQ, per germline. The V and J ends lost 2 bases and 4 bases respectively, with 7 bases between them. The CDR3 loop spans 13 amino acids. The CDR3 loop is CASSFTGNQPQHF. The DNA for the CDR3 is TGCGCCAGCAGCTTTACGGGAAATCAGCCCCAGCATTTT.

Worth noting for this clone: The sample holds other DNA sequences that translate to the same CDR3. The chain uses TRBV5-6 and TRBJ1-2, with 8 bases identical to TRBD1. There are 13 residues in the CDR3. After removal of 0 bases from V and 8 bases from J, the junction contained 3 bases not matched to a gene. Germline CDR1 and CDR2: SGHDT and YYEEEE. CDR3 nucleotide sequence: TGTGCCAGCAGCTTGGGGACAGGGAGAGGCTACACCTTC. The encoded protein is CASSLGTGRGYTF.

The chain uses TRBV4-2 and TRBJ2-1; TRBD2 aligns across 15 bases. The CDR3 runs to 20 residues. V shed 0 bases and J 3 bases; nucleotides not matched to a gene: 9. Germline loops: CDR1 LGHNA, CDR2 YNFKEQ. The CDR3 sequence is CASSQDPGLAGGSLYNEQFF. As DNA, the CDR3 is TGTGCCAGCAGCCAAGATCCGGGACTAGCGGGGGGATCCCTCTACAATGAGCAGTTCTTC.

This chain joins TRBV7-3 and TRBJ2-7; D unclear. Trimming stripped 0 bases from V and 5 bases from J, with 8 bases between. The V gene's germline CDR1 is SGHTA and CDR2 FQGTGA. This CDR3 comprises 13 residues. CDR3 amino acids: CASSLTSRNEQYF. CDR3 sequence (DNA): TGTGCCAGCAGCTTAACAAGCAGGAACGAGCAGTACTTC.

This chain connects TRBV23-1 to TRBJ2-2; D is possibly TRBD2 (6 bases). Being an ORF, TRBV23-1 has a function that is uncertain. V lost 4 bases and J lost 2, with 11 bases in between. This CDR3 is built from 15 residues. The CDR3 region has the DNA TGCGCCAGCAGTCCCGGGGGAACTAACACCGGGGAGCTGTTTTTT. Protein sequence: CASSPGGTNTGELFF.

This chain links TRBV28 with TRBJ1-6; 7 nucleotides line up with TRBD1. The germline CDR1 and CDR2 sequences are MDHEN and SYDVKM. V dropped 7 bases and J dropped 9; count of bases not matched to a gene: 9. This CDR3 spans 14 amino acids. The CDR3 region is CASTADRVVSPLHF. In DNA form, the CDR3 reads TGTGCCAGCACCGCCGACAGGGTGGTTTCACCCCTCCACTTT. Complete variable domain (other parts from reference TRBV28 and TRBJ1-6): DVKVTQSSRYLVKRTGEKVFLECVQDMDHENMFWYRQDPGLGLRLIYFSYDVKMKEKGDIPEGYSVSREKKERFSLILESASTNQTSMYLCASTADRVVSPLHFGNGTRLTVT.

The chain is built from TRBV19 and TRBJ2-3; a weak D match, TRBD1 (7 bases). V lost 3 bases and J lost 5, with 12 bases in between. CDR1 is LNHDA and CDR2 is SQIVND in the germline V gene (reference sequence). CDR3 length: 14 amino acids. The CDR3 loop reads CASSIWQGGDTQYF. The CDR3 bases are TGTGCCAGTAGTATTTGGCAGGGGGGAGATACGCAGTATTTT.

The chain joins TRBV28 to TRBJ1-5; 7 positions agree with TRBD1. The CDR3 has 15 amino acids. J gave up 6 bases and V 3 bases, and 8 bases lay outside the gene matches. Looked up from germline, CDR1 is MDHEN and CDR2 is SYDVKM. The CDR3, as DNA: TGTGCCAGCAGTTTCGACAGGGCATGGGGTCAGCCCCAGCATTTT. The encoded protein is CASSFDRAWGQPQHF. The full variable domain, completed using reference TRBV28 and TRBJ1-5, is DVKVTQSSRYLVKRTGEKVFLECVQDMDHENMFWYRQDPGLGLRLIYFSYDVKMKEKGDIPEGYSVSREKKERFSLILESASTNQTSMYLCASSFDRAWGQPQHFGDGTRLSIL.

The rearrangement joins TRBV5-1 to TRBJ1-6; no definite D call. Trimming cost V 0 bases and J 0 bases, with 10 bases left between them. CDR1 is SGHRS and CDR2 is YFSETQ in the germline V gene. This CDR3 comprises 17 residues. The DNA of the CDR3 is TGCGCCAGCAGCTTGGACTCGTCCCGCTCCTATAATTCACCCCTCCACTTT. Residues: CASSLDSSRSYNSPLHF.

The rearrangement links TRBV30 to TRBJ1-1, with 7 bases fitting TRBD1. Germline values: CDR1 GTSNPN, CDR2 SVGIG (reference sequence). V dropped 5 bases and J dropped 2; count of bases not matched to a gene: 5. The CDR3 is made up of 13 amino acids. DNA for the CDR3: TGTGCCTGGCGCCGGGACAGCAACACTGAAGCTTTCTTT. Residues: CAWRRDSNTEAFF.

This chain uses TRBV6-5 with TRBJ1-1, with D maybe TRBD1 (5 bases). V dropped 0 bases and J dropped 9 bases, with 11 bases sitting between them. The CDR3 is 13 residues long. Germline CDR1 reads MNHEY; CDR2 reads SVGAGI. The CDR3 sequence is CASSYSSQGKAFF. The CDR3 DNA reads TGTGCCAGCAGTTACTCGTCCCAGGGAAAAGCTTTCTTT.

CDR3 sequence: CASRPGTPSYEQYF. The CDR3 DNA reads TGTGCCAGCAGACCCGGGACACCGTCCTACGAGCAGTACTTC. The J gene is TRBJ2-7, the V gene TRBV28; tentatively, D is TRBD1 (6 bases). Trimming stripped 6 bases from V and 1 base from J, with 13 bases between. Germline V CDR1 and CDR2: MDHEN, SYDVKM. The CDR3 has 14 amino acids.

This chain's CDR3 is CASSLVGRTYEQYF. CDR3 in DNA: TGCGCCAGCAGCTTGGTGGGCAGGACCTACGAGCAGTACTTC. The V call is TRBV5-1, the J call TRBJ2-7; D not certain. V was trimmed by 0 bases and J by 2 bases, leaving 9 bases between them. The germline CDR1 and CDR2 sequences are SGHRS and YFSETQ. The CDR3 has 14 residues.

V gene TRBV14 combines with J gene TRBJ1-1, with D possibly matching TRBD1 (6 bases). The germline V gene encodes CDR1 SGHDN and CDR2 FVKESK. The germline V and J ends were trimmed by 4 bases and 1 base, with 16 bases remaining between them. This CDR3 has 16 residues. The DNA of the CDR3 is TGTGCCAGCAGCCGATTTCCGGGACACCCGAACACTGAAGCTTTCTTT. The encoded protein is CASSRFPGHPNTEAFF. The full variable domain, its missing parts supplied by reference TRBV14 and TRBJ1-1, is EAGVTQFPSHSVIEKGQTVTLRCDPISGHDNLYWYRRVMGKEIKFLLHFVKESKQDESGMPNNRFLAERTGGTYSTLKVQPAELEDSGVYFCASSRFPGHPNTEAFFGQGTRLTVV.

The chain carries TRBV19 and TRBJ2-7, with TRBD1 matching 7 bases. The length of the CDR3 is 15 residues. V lost 1 base to trimming and J lost 5 bases; unmatched junction nucleotides: 8. Germline V lookup: CDR1 LNHDA, CDR2 SQIVND (reference sequence). This CDR3 is CASSIVYRGNHEQYF. The CDR3 region has the DNA TGTGCCAGTAGTATAGTTTACAGGGGCAATCACGAGCAGTACTTC.

This clone was observed once. This chain links TRBV28 with TRBJ1-3; no reliable D call. This CDR3 comprises 14 residues. CDR1 is MDHEN and CDR2 is SYDVKM in the germline V gene. V dropped 4 bases and J dropped 4 bases, with 11 bases sitting between them. The CDR3 coding sequence is TGTGCCAGCAGTTCCCTAGACCTGGGAAACACCATATATTTT. Protein: CASSSLDLGNTIYF.

J is TRBJ1-4 and V is TRBV6-6; D is perhaps TRBD1 (6 bases). The CDR3 contains 16 residues. V lost 6 bases and J lost 0, with 14 bases in between. Germline-derived CDR1 and CDR2 are MNHNY and SVGAGI (reference sequence). CDR3 sequence (DNA): TGTGCCAGCAGCTCCCTAAGACAGGCAACTAATGAAAAACTGTTTTTT. The encoded protein is CASSSLRQATNEKLFF.

V usage is TRBV20-1 and J usage is TRBJ1-3; weak D call: TRBD1 (6 bases). V was clipped by 3 bases and J by 5 bases, with 11 bases between them. Germline lookup yields CDR1 DFQATT and CDR2 SNEGSKA (reference sequence). The CDR3 consists of 13 residues. The DNA of the CDR3 is TGCAGTGCTAGTAACCAGGGGAGAAACACCATATATTTT. Translated, it gives CSASNQGRNTIYF.

The chain joins TRBV6-5 to TRBJ2-3; 7 positions agree with TRBD1. CDR1 and CDR2 from the germline V gene are MNHEY and SVGAGI. V gave up 7 bases and J gave up 0 bases; unmatched junction bases: 7. The CDR3 totals 15 residues. This CDR3 reads CASKGAAYSTDTQYF. In DNA form, the CDR3 reads TGTGCCAGCAAGGGGGCAGCATATAGCACAGATACGCAGTATTTT.

The chain is built from TRBV3-1 (or the pseudogene TRBV3-2) and TRBJ2-7; perhaps TRBD1 as D (7 bases). The CDR3 contains 14 residues. V was shortened by 1 base and J by 6 bases, with 13 bases between the two germline ends. CDR1 and CDR2 from the germline V gene are LGHDT and YNNKEL (reference sequence). The CDR3 DNA is TGTGCCAGCAGCCAAGCTGCGGGGACAGTCGAGCAGTACTTC. This gives the protein CASSQAAGTVEQYF.